This T cell receptor beta chain was sequenced in a study of cytomegalovirus exposure and HLA in healthy donors. The V end was cut by 1 base, the J end by 0 bases, with 5 bases between. This CDR3 has 13 amino acids. The germline V gene encodes CDR1 SGHTS and CDR2 YDEGEE. Study conclusions and caveats: A later analysis showed that HLA-associated TCR beta chains had undergone more clonal expansion than equally common others. Specificity of three CMV-associated chains for CMV antigens was verified in vitro.

Details on this clone: Its antigen remains unidentified.

Use of 60 Vbeta and 13 Jbeta primers characterized the PCR. Here immunoSEQ multiplex PCR was the method, and the copy in TCRdb shows in-frame clones only, minus some. The sample includes some 150,000 clones, about 81% of them seen just once. The chain uses TRBV5-8 and TRBJ2-7; D is perhaps TRBD2 (5 bases). This clonotype was sampled from a woman aged 50 to 60 in good health and CMV-seropositive. The sample taken for sequencing was PBMCs. The CDR3 DNA reads as TGTGCCAGCAGCTTGACTAGCTCCTACGAGCAGTACTTC. This encodes CASSLTSSYEQYF.